The next 19 T cell receptor beta chains were all read from a single sample in a study of a mutant IDH1 vaccine in newly diagnosed glioma. Their specific antigens are unknown. Stated time point: week 35, safety follow-up. Topical imiquimod accompanied each vaccine dose, which consisted of 300 ug of mutant IDH1 20-mer peptide. Method: immunoSEQ multiplex PCR; TCRdb's copy keeps in-frame clones and lacks some. The sample holds just over 65,000 clones, less than 90% seen once. Sequenced here: PBMCs, sampled from a glioma patient whose treatment included an IDH1 peptide vaccine. These receptors were obtained from a man aged 18 to 30 with glioma.

The CDR3 region is CAISDGRDHTGELFF. The CDR3 nucleotides read TGTGCCATCAGTGACGGACGGGACCACACCGGGGAGCTGTTTTTT. This chain uses TRBV10-3 with TRBJ2-2; either TRBD1 or TRBD2 may supply D (5 bases each). V was cut by 3 bases and J by 3 bases, with 11 bases left in between. CDR1 is ENHRY, CDR2 SYGVKD, per germline. This CDR3 has 15 residues.

This clone was seen more than once but under ten times. The chain recombines TRBV28 with TRBJ1-2, with D possibly being TRBD1 (5 bases). This CDR3 contains 14 residues. V was trimmed by 5 bases and J by 8 bases, leaving 18 bases between them. Germline V gene sequence: CDR1 MDHEN, CDR2 SYDVKM. CDR3 DNA: TGTGCCAGCAGTCGTCGGAGGGGCAGTCGAGGCTACACCTTC. Protein product: CASSRRRGSRGYTF.

This chain links TRBV5-1 with TRBJ1-6, with no clear D. V was pared by 0 bases and J by 10 bases, with 14 bases between. CDR3 length: 15 amino acids. Germline values: CDR1 SGHRS, CDR2 YFSETQ. CDR3 sequence (DNA): TGCGCCAGCAGCTTGGCCGGAGGGAGGTACTCACCCCTCCACTTT. Translated, it gives CASSLAGGRYSPLHF. Looking up the rest from reference TRBV5-1 and TRBJ1-6 gives the full variable domain: KAGVTQTPRYLIKTRGQQVTLSCSPISGHRSVSWYQQTPGQGLQFLFEYFSETQRNKGNFPGRFSGRQFSNSRSEMNVSTLELGDSALYLCASSLAGGRYSPLHFGNGTRLTVT.

V and J are TRBV6-5 and TRBJ1-6, with 7 bases identical to TRBD1. This CDR3 contains 15 residues. The V gene end was trimmed by 5 bases and the J gene end by 9 bases; junction bases not matched to a gene: 10. Germline V lookup: CDR1 MNHEY, CDR2 SVGAGI. In DNA form, the CDR3 reads TGTGCCAGCAGTCGAAACAGGGGAATTAGTTCACCCCTCCACTTT. Protein sequence: CASSRNRGISSPLHF.

This rearrangement joins TRBV6-5 to TRBJ1-1; D not resolved. Trimming left V 8 bases short and J 4 bases short, with 14 bases between. The CDR3 consists of 13 residues. Germline V CDR1 and CDR2: MNHEY, SVGAGI. In DNA, the CDR3 is TGTGCCAGCCTTAGGCTCCGGGGCACTGAAGCTTTCTTT. Translating gives CASLRLRGTEAFF.

The chain carries TRBV6-4 and TRBJ2-1; TRBD1 might be the D (5 bases). The CDR3 totals 14 residues. Germline CDR1 and CDR2: MRHNA and SNTAGT. The germline V and J ends were trimmed by 6 bases and 6 bases, with 15 bases remaining between them. The DNA of the CDR3 is TGTGCCAGCAGCGTGACAGATTCAGGCAATGAGCAGTTCTTC. It specifies CASSVTDSGNEQFF.

The gene calls are TRBV9 and TRBJ1-3, with a possible D match to TRBD1 (6 bases). Trimming took off 3 bases at V and 0 bases at J, with 22 bases between the two ends. The CDR3 length is 19 residues. The germline V gene has CDR1 SGDLS and CDR2 YYNGEE. The CDR3 DNA reads TGTGCCAGCAGCGGGAGGGACACCCGGGGTTACTACTCTGGAAACACCATATATTTT. Amino acids: CASSGRDTRGYYSGNTIYF.

The chain carries TRBV18 and TRBJ1-1, with D unclear. With 4 bases removed from V and 5 bases from J, the gap between germline ends came to 14 bases. Per the germline V gene, CDR1 is KGHSH and CDR2 is LQKENI. The length of the CDR3 is 14 residues. The CDR3 DNA sequence: TGTGCCAGCTCACTCAATCGGAAGGATACTGAAGCTTTCTTT. It translates to CASSLNRKDTEAFF.

The rearrangement links TRBV19 to TRBJ2-1, with D possibly being TRBD1 or TRBD2 (5 bases each). The CDR3 covers 14 residues. The V end lost 1 base, the J end lost 6 bases, and 10 bases lay between the germline ends. Germline loops: CDR1 LNHDA, CDR2 SQIVND (reference sequence). The CDR3 coding sequence is TGTGCCAGTAGTATAGCGTCGGGGCTCAATGAGCAGTTCTTC. Protein sequence: CASSIASGLNEQFF.

J is TRBJ1-5 and V is TRBV5-1; D not certain. Germline-derived CDR1 and CDR2 are SGHRS and YFSETQ. The CDR3 covers 13 residues. Trimming took 1 base from V and 7 from J, leaving 9 bases between them. Written as DNA, the CDR3 is TGCGCCAGCAGCTTGAAAGGGAACCAGCCCCAGCATTTT. Protein sequence: CASSLKGNQPQHF.

The chain carries TRBV11-2 and TRBJ1-2; no clear D gene. CDR3 length equals 11 residues. Germline values: CDR1 SGHAT, CDR2 FQNNGV. V lost 8 bases to trimming and J lost 5 bases, with 9 bases between them. The CDR3 loop is CASGFGYGYTF. The CDR3, as DNA: TGTGCCAGCGGTTTCGGTTATGGCTACACCTTC.

V and J are TRBV6-6 and TRBJ2-7; D call uncertain. The CDR3 is 13 residues long. Trimming shortened V by 7 bases and J by 0 bases, and 10 bases separated the two germline ends. In germline, CDR1 is MNHNY, CDR2 SVGAGI (reference sequence). The DNA of the CDR3 is TGTGCCAGCAACCCCGGGCCCTCCTACGAGCAGTACTTC. Translating it yields CASNPGPSYEQYF.

The rearrangement joins TRBV4-3 to TRBJ2-7; D remains ambiguous. The CDR3 sequence is 13 residues long. Germline values: CDR1 LGHNA, CDR2 YSLEER. Trimming took 4 bases from V and 0 from J, leaving 7 bases between them. CDR3 sequence: CASSRGYSYEQYF. The CDR3 DNA reads TGCGCCAGCAGCCGGGGTTACTCCTACGAGCAGTACTTC.

The genes are TRBV4-1 and TRBJ2-1; TRBD1 agrees at 7 bases. Trimming cost V 5 bases and J 6 bases; bases outside gene matches: 7. This CDR3 contains 14 residues. The germline V gene has CDR1 MGHRA and CDR2 YSYEKL. The CDR3 here is CASSYPGQRNEQFF. In DNA form, the CDR3 reads TGCGCCAGCAGCTATCCGGGACAGCGCAATGAGCAGTTCTTC.

A few counts support this clone. The genes are TRBV2 and TRBJ1-1, with D hard to call. Germline V lookup: CDR1 SNHLY, CDR2 FYNNEI. The V end lost 4 bases, the J end lost 4 bases, and 10 bases lay between the germline ends. CDR3 length: 13 amino acids. The CDR3 nucleotides are TGTGCCAGCAGTGGGTTGAGGACCACTGAAGCTTTCTTT. Its translation is CASSGLRTTEAFF.

The chain couples TRBV6-1 to TRBJ2-7; D not resolved. The CDR3 loop spans 12 amino acids. Trimming removed 5 bases at V and 0 bases at J, with 5 bases between. CDR1 and CDR2 (germline): MNHNS, SASEGT. This chain's CDR3 is CASSQYSYEQYF. CDR3 in DNA: TGTGCCAGCAGTCAATACTCCTACGAGCAGTACTTC.

The genes are TRBV5-6 and TRBJ1-2; no definite D call. Germline V gene data show CDR1 as SGHDT and CDR2 as YYEEEE. CDR3 length equals 14 residues. V shed 2 bases and J shed 1 base, with 9 bases lying between them. The CDR3 sequence: CASSFLQDNYGYTF. For the CDR3, the DNA is TGTGCCAGCAGCTTTCTTCAGGATAACTATGGCTACACCTTC.

The V and J genes are TRBV2 and TRBJ1-2; D is undetermined. This CDR3 contains 14 residues. Germline assignment: CDR1 SNHLY and CDR2 FYNNEI. V was cut by 3 bases and J by 2 bases, with 10 bases left in between. For the CDR3, the DNA is TGTGCCAGCAGTGATTCGGTTATGAACTATGGCTACACCTTC. Protein: CASSDSVMNYGYTF.

This chain links TRBV7-9 with TRBJ2-1, with TRBD1 as a possible D gene (6 bases). The germline V gene encodes CDR1 SEHNR and CDR2 FQNEAQ (reference sequence). V was shortened by 5 bases and J by 5 bases, with 19 bases between the two germline ends. The CDR3 is 16 residues long. CDR3 loop: CASSRVLGAHNNEQFF. DNA for the CDR3: TGTGCCAGCAGCCGAGTCTTGGGGGCCCATAACAATGAGCAGTTCTTC.